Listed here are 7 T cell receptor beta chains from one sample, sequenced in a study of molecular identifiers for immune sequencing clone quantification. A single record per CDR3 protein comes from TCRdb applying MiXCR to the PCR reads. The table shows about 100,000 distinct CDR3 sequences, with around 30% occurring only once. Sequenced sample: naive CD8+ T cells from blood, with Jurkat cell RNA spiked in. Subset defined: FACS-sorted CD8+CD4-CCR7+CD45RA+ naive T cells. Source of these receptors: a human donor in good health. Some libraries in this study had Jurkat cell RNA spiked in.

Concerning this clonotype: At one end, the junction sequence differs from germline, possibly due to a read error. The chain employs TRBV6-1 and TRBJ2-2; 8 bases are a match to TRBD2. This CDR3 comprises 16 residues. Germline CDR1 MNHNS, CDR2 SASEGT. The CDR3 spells CASSEWDSGNTGDLFF. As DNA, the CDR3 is TGTGCCAGCAGTGAATGGGATAGCGGGAACACCGGGGACCTGTTTTTT.

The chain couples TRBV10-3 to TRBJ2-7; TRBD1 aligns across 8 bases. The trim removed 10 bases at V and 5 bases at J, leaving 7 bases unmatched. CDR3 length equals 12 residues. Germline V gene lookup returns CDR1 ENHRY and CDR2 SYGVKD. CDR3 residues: CATDRGGNEQYF. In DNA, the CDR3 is TGTGCCACCGACAGGGGTGGAAACGAGCAGTACTTC.

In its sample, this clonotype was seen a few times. The CDR3 sequence is CASSEGTGELFF. The DNA for the CDR3 is TGTGCCAGCAGTGAAGGCACCGGGGAGCTGTTTTTT. V and J are TRBV2 and TRBJ2-2; D is ambiguous. This CDR3 contains 12 residues. Trimming removed 1 base at V and 4 bases at J, with 1 base between. Germline V gene data show CDR1 as SNHLY and CDR2 as FYNNEI.

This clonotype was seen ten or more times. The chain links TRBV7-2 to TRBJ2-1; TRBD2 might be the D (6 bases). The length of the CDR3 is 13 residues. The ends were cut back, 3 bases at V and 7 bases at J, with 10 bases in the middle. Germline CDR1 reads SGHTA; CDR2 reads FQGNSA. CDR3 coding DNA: TGTGCCAGCAGCTTCCTAGCGTTGAATGAGCAGTTCTTC. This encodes CASSFLALNEQFF.

CDR3 region: CASSLWGDGYEQYF. The CDR3 nucleotides are TGTGCCAGCAGTTTATGGGGGGACGGCTACGAGCAGTACTTC. This chain connects TRBV28 to TRBJ2-7; possibly TRBD1 or TRBD2 for D (5 bases each). V was cut by 0 bases and J by 3 bases, with 9 bases left in between. Looked up from germline, CDR1 is MDHEN and CDR2 is SYDVKM. The CDR3 consists of 14 residues.

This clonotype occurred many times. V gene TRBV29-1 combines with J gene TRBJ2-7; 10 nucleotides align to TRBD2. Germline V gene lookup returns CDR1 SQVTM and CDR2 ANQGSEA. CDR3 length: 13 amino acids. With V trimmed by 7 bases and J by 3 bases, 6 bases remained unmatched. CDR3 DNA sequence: TGCAGCGCGATAGGACTAGCGGACTACGAGCAGTACTTC. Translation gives CSAIGLADYEQYF.

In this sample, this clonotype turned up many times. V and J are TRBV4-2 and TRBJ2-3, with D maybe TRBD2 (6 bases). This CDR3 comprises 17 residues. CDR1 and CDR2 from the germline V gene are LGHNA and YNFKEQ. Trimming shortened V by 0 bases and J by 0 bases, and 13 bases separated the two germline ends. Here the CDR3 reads CASSQDGLATSTDTQYF. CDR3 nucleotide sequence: TGTGCCAGCAGCCAAGATGGGCTAGCGACTAGCACAGATACGCAGTATTTT.